The 5 T cell receptor beta chains presented below share a single source sample, sequenced in a study of blood T cells in healthy people across ages. A second PCR, run for roughly 7 to 12 cycles, used a sample-barcoded 5' primer plus a J-beta primer mix. TCRdb itself ran the 5' RACE reads through MiXCR, one entry per CDR3 protein. Among about 680,000 distinct CDR3 sequences listed, 45% to 50% were seen once. The sample taken for sequencing was blood. Receptor source: a woman in her sixties in good health.

The chain uses TRBV28 and TRBJ1-6, with 8 bases fitting TRBD1. This CDR3 is 17 amino acids long. Germline loops: CDR1 MDHEN, CDR2 SYDVKM. Trimming took 5 bases from V and 5 from J; bases not matched to a gene: 11. The DNA for the CDR3 is TGTGCCAGCAGTGGACAGGGAGAGAGAACAAATAATTCACCCCTCCACTTT. It specifies CASSGQGERTNNSPLHF.

The chain couples TRBV11-2 to TRBJ2-3, with D possibly matching TRBD2 (5 bases). The CDR3 is made up of 15 amino acids. Per germline, CDR1 SGHAT and CDR2 FQNNGV. V lost 2 bases, J lost 1 base, and 10 bases lay in between. CDR3: CASSLSRTGTDTQYF. The CDR3 DNA is TGTGCCAGCAGCTTATCCCGGACTGGCACAGATACGCAGTATTTT.

This clonotype was seen only a few times. This chain joins TRBV20-1 and TRBJ1-2, with D tentatively TRBD1 (6 bases). CDR3 length: 18 residues. The V gene lost 0 bases and the J gene lost 4 bases, with 24 bases spanning the gap. Germline V gene data show CDR1 as DFQATT and CDR2 as SNEGSKA (reference sequence). The CDR3 here is CSARDRSGGSRGVYGYTF. The CDR3 DNA sequence: TGCAGTGCTAGAGATCGAAGTGGAGGAAGCAGGGGCGTCTATGGCTACACCTTC.

This clonotype appeared a few times. The chain is built from TRBV12-5 and TRBJ2-5; D gene uncertain. Per the germline V gene, CDR1 is LGHNT and CDR2 is FRNRAP. V was shortened by 0 bases and J by 2 bases, with 16 bases between the two germline ends. The CDR3 extends over 17 amino acids. The CDR3 bases are TGTGCTAGTGGTTTGGTGTTGGGCCAGTCACAGCAAGAGACCCAGTACTTC. It codes for CASGLVLGQSQQETQYF.

This clonotype was seen more than once but under ten times. The chain uses TRBV7-2 and TRBJ1-6; 9 nucleotides line up with TRBD1. Per the germline V gene, CDR1 is SGHTA and CDR2 is FQGNSA. This CDR3 is built from 16 residues. The V and J ends lost 4 bases and 7 bases, in that order; junction bases with no gene match: 8. The CDR3 is CASSSIWTGENSPLHF. The CDR3 DNA follows: TGTGCCAGCAGCTCTATCTGGACAGGGGAAAATTCACCCCTCCACTTT.